This TCR beta chain was recorded in a study of T cells in Graves' hyperthyroidism and ophthalmopathy. Study findings and constraints: Ophthalmopathy, which appeared later, was predicted by the model a median about 5.9 months before onset. Researchers found most expanded thyroid clonotypes above 0.001 in blood as well.

There are many counts of this clonotype. Antigen: not known. Calling Graves' hyperthyroidism stable meant ophthalmopathy did not progress within 18 months. Uncontrolled infection, other autoimmune disease, pregnancy or lactation led to exclusion. It was RNA transcripts that yielded the amplified TCR beta CDR3 regions. A first-round RT-PCR of the TCR CDR3 used the HTBI primer set. TCRdb reanalysed the multiplex PCR reads using MiXCR and keeps one entry per CDR3 protein. The sample yields around 300,000 distinct CDR3 sequences, more than 11% seen once. Sequenced sample: blood. The TCR comes from a woman aged 25 to 45 with Graves' hyperthyroidism.

The CDR3 protein is CASSLADRVHEQYF. The CDR3 nucleotides are TGTGCCAGCAGCTTAGCGGACAGGGTTCACGAGCAGTACTTC. The chain joins TRBV7-6 to TRBJ2-7; the match to TRBD1 covers 8 bases. Per the germline V gene, CDR1 is SGHVS and CDR2 is FNYEAQ. The CDR3 totals 14 residues. V trimming: 0 bases; J trimming: 5 bases; junction bases outside the gene matches: 3.